Below, 25 T cell receptor beta chains from the same sample are listed, as sequenced in a study of OX40 agonist ivuxolimab in advanced cancers. The method was immunoSEQ multiplex PCR; TCRdb's version includes in-frame clones alone and lacks a portion of them. This sample has tens of thousands of clones; roughly 81% occur once, and the top ten carry approximately 5%. Sequenced material: CD4+ or CD8+ T cells sorted from blood, taken in a trial of the OX40 agonist ivuxolimab. All receptors come from an adult with an advanced solid tumor such as melanoma, head and neck, liver or kidney cancer.

The chain is built from TRBV2 and TRBJ2-1, with 9 bases lining up with TRBD2. The germline gives CDR1 SNHLY, CDR2 FYNNEI. This CDR3 comprises 15 residues. V was clipped by 5 bases and J by 9 bases; unmatched bases: 11. CDR3 sequence reads: CASSLGAGGVGEQFF. As DNA, the CDR3 is TGTGCCAGCAGTTTAGGAGCGGGAGGAGTAGGTGAGCAGTTCTTC.

This rearrangement joins TRBV11-2 to TRBJ1-1, with 10 bases fitting TRBD1. This CDR3 spans 14 amino acids. In germline, CDR1 is SGHAT, CDR2 FQNNGV. The V and J ends lost 5 bases and 3 bases, in that order; junction bases with no gene match: 3. In DNA form, the CDR3 reads TGTGCCAGCAGCCAGGGACAGGGGTACACTGAAGCTTTCTTT. It is translated as CASSQGQGYTEAFF.

V is TRBV30 and J is TRBJ1-1; D unclear. The CDR3 extends over 15 amino acids. The V end lost 4 bases, the J end lost 7 bases, and 22 bases lay between the germline ends. Germline V gene lookup returns CDR1 GTSNPN and CDR2 SVGIG (reference sequence). The DNA of the CDR3 is TGTGCCTGGAAGAATGAAAGGGTACAGTCTGGTGAAGCTTTCTTT. It yields the protein CAWKNERVQSGEAFF.

The V gene is TRBV4-3, the J gene TRBJ1-4; no clear D gene. V lost 3 bases and J lost 6, with 11 bases in between. Per the germline V gene, CDR1 is LGHNA and CDR2 is YSLEER. The CDR3 extends over 14 amino acids. Here the CDR3 DNA reads TGCGCCAGCAGCCAGTCATCGAGGGATGAAAAACTGTTTTTT. This gives the protein CASSQSSRDEKLFF.

This clone was seen more than once but under ten times. In the same sample, other DNA sequences code for this CDR3. This chain uses TRBV28 with TRBJ2-7; no clear D. V lost 8 bases and J 2 bases, leaving 7 bases between the germline ends. Germline CDR1 MDHEN, CDR2 SYDVKM. This CDR3 is built from 11 residues. The CDR3 loop is CASSSTYEQYF. DNA for the CDR3: TGTGCCAGCTCGTCGACCTACGAGCAGTACTTC.

J is TRBJ2-7 and V is TRBV5-6; D call uncertain. This CDR3 has 13 residues. CDR1 is SGHDT and CDR2 is YYEEEE in the germline V gene. Trimming removed 1 base at V and 3 bases at J, with 8 bases between. The CDR3 protein is CASSLSRLYEQYF. The CDR3 DNA is TGTGCCAGCAGCTTGTCTCGGCTCTACGAGCAGTACTTC.

This chain connects TRBV7-8 to TRBJ2-7; possible D gene TRBD2, 6 bases. The V end was cut by 5 bases, the J end by 7 bases, with 18 bases between. This CDR3 has 14 residues. Germline V gene sequence: CDR1 SGHVS, CDR2 FQNEAQ. The CDR3 loop is CASSPTGTPLEQYF. Here the CDR3 DNA reads TGTGCCAGCAGCCCCACCGGGACTCCCTTGGAGCAGTACTTC.

This chain uses TRBV6-5 with TRBJ2-5; TRBD1 agrees at 9 bases. Germline trimming cut 0 bases from V and 5 bases from J; bases unmatched to any gene: 4. The CDR3 is made up of 15 amino acids. Germline V gene sequence: CDR1 MNHEY, CDR2 SVGAGI. CDR3 sequence reads: CASSYSGTGLETQYF. The DNA of the CDR3 is TGTGCCAGCAGTTACTCTGGGACAGGGTTGGAGACCCAGTACTTC.

A few counts support this clone. This sequence joins TRBV30 and TRBJ2-7; the D call may be TRBD1 or TRBD2 (5 bases each). The V gene lost 3 bases and the J gene lost 7 bases, with 16 bases spanning the gap. The CDR3 loop spans 13 amino acids. Per the germline V gene, CDR1 is GTSNPN and CDR2 is SVGIG (reference sequence). CDR3: CAWRAKGPREQYF. The CDR3 nucleotides read TGTGCCTGGAGGGCCAAGGGACCTCGGGAGCAGTACTTC.

The chain links TRBV18 to TRBJ2-1; D is undetermined. The CDR3 runs to 12 residues. Looked up from germline, CDR1 is KGHSH and CDR2 is LQKENI. Trimming took off 3 bases at V and 4 bases at J, with 4 bases between the two ends. The CDR3 region has the DNA TGTGCCAGCTCACCGAAGTACAATGAGCAGTTCTTC. Its protein is CASSPKYNEQFF.

The V call is TRBV6-5, the J call TRBJ1-5, with D maybe TRBD1 (6 bases). Trimming removed 4 bases at V and 2 bases at J, with 15 bases between. There are 16 residues in the CDR3. Germline CDR1 reads MNHEY; CDR2 reads SVGAGI. This chain's CDR3 is CASSSNIGGGNQPQHF. The DNA for the CDR3 is TGTGCCAGCAGTTCCAACATAGGGGGTGGCAATCAGCCCCAGCATTTT.

The J gene is TRBJ2-3, the V gene TRBV28; 8 bases line up with TRBD1. Germline V CDR1 and CDR2: MDHEN, SYDVKM. The trim removed 5 bases at V and 4 bases at J, leaving 5 bases unmatched. The CDR3 length is 14 residues. The CDR3 DNA is TGTGCCAGCAGTGTGGACAGGGTTGCAGATACGCAGTATTTT. Amino acid sequence: CASSVDRVADTQYF. Full variable domain (rest looked up from reference TRBV28 and TRBJ2-3): DVKVTQSSRYLVKRTGEKVFLECVQDMDHENMFWYRQDPGLGLRLIYFSYDVKMKEKGDIPEGYSVSREKKERFSLILESASTNQTSMYLCASSVDRVADTQYFGPGTRLTVL.

The chain links TRBV5-1 to TRBJ2-4, with D perhaps matching TRBD1 or TRBD2 (5 bases each). The CDR3 consists of 13 residues. Deletions cut 0 bases from V and 8 bases from J, with 9 bases between. Germline V CDR1 and CDR2: SGHRS, YFSETQ. The CDR3 here is CASSLGRGDIQYF. The CDR3 region has the DNA TGCGCCAGCAGCTTGGGTAGGGGAGACATTCAGTACTTC.

The chain employs TRBV30 and TRBJ2-7, with 11 bases identical to TRBD1. J was trimmed by 5 bases and V by 0 bases; bases with no gene match: 9. The CDR3 extends over 16 amino acids. Germline assignment: CDR1 GTSNPN and CDR2 SVGIG (reference sequence). In DNA form, the CDR3 reads TGTGCCTGGAGTGTGGGGTGGGGACAGGGGGGCGACGAGCAGTACTTC. Protein product: CAWSVGWGQGGDEQYF.

This clone came up a few times. The chain is built from TRBV13 and TRBJ2-7; tentatively, D is TRBD2 (5 bases). This CDR3 contains 14 residues. V lost 5 bases and J 2 bases, leaving 13 bases between the germline ends. From germline, CDR1 is PRHDT and CDR2 FYEKMQ (reference sequence). The CDR3 DNA follows: TGTGCCAGCAGCCGTTCGGACTGGCCCTACGAGCAGTACTTC. Translated, it gives CASSRSDWPYEQYF.

The V call is TRBV7-2, the J call TRBJ2-2; D tentatively reads TRBD1 or TRBD2 (5 bases each). Germline V gene data show CDR1 as SGHTA and CDR2 as FQGNSA. This CDR3 has 14 residues. With 1 base removed from V and 7 bases from J, the gap between germline ends came to 10 bases. The CDR3, as DNA: TGTGCCAGCAGCTTAGTGGGGGTTGGCGGGGAGCTGTTTTTT. It encodes CASSLVGVGGELFF.

The rearrangement uses TRBV7-9 and TRBJ2-5, with D possibly matching TRBD2 (5 bases). Germline-derived CDR1 and CDR2 are SEHNR and FQNEAQ (reference sequence). Trimming shortened V by 1 base and J by 11 bases, and 23 bases separated the two germline ends. This CDR3 has 16 residues. The CDR3 nucleotides read TGTGCCAGCAGCTTAGATCTGTCGATGGACCCGTGGGAGCAGTACTTC. It yields the protein CASSLDLSMDPWEQYF.

The V and J genes are TRBV10-3 and TRBJ1-2; D ambiguous. Trimming removed 6 bases from V and 0 bases from J, with 14 bases in between. This CDR3 region has 15 residues. Germline CDR1 ENHRY, CDR2 SYGVKD. The chain's CDR3 is CAISDGLQANYGYTF. The CDR3 DNA reads TGTGCCATCAGCGACGGACTCCAAGCTAACTATGGCTACACCTTC.

The chain uses TRBV11-1 and TRBJ2-7; tentative D call: TRBD1 (5 bases). The germline V and J ends were trimmed by 1 base and 5 bases, with 9 bases remaining between them. Germline CDR1 is SGHAT and CDR2 is FQDESV (reference sequence). The CDR3 totals 13 residues. The CDR3 here is CASSLGLRDEQYF. The CDR3 DNA reads as TGTGCCAGCAGCTTAGGCCTCAGGGACGAGCAGTACTTC.

The count of this clone is one. V is TRBV28 and J is TRBJ1-4; 9 bases agree with TRBD1. The CDR3 has 15 amino acids. CDR1 MDHEN and CDR2 SYDVKM come from the germline V gene. V was clipped by 3 bases and J by 4 bases; unmatched bases: 3. Here the CDR3 reads CASSFAGQGNEKLFF. The CDR3 DNA follows: TGTGCCAGCAGTTTTGCGGGACAGGGTAATGAAAAACTGTTTTTT.

V usage is TRBV18 and J usage is TRBJ2-3, with 14 positions matching TRBD2. The CDR3 is made up of 16 amino acids. Germline lookup yields CDR1 KGHSH and CDR2 LQKENI. V shed 1 base and J 5 bases; nucleotides not matched to a gene: 2. CDR3 loop: CASSPQGLAGEDTQYF. CDR3 DNA: TGTGCCAGCTCACCACAGGGACTAGCGGGAGAAGATACGCAGTATTTT.

J is TRBJ1-5 and V is TRBV2, with D possibly TRBD1 on 6 matching bases. CDR1 is SNHLY, CDR2 FYNNEI, per germline. The CDR3 spans 18 residues. Trimming took off 7 bases at V and 4 bases at J, with 26 bases between the two ends. The CDR3 loop reads CASKGAGVQPGRNQPQHF. The CDR3 DNA follows: TGTGCCAGCAAAGGGGCAGGGGTACAACCGGGCCGAAATCAGCCCCAGCATTTT.

This clone was seen just once. The chain uses TRBV12-5 and TRBJ2-5; D is unclear. The V gene lost 2 bases and the J gene lost 0 bases, with 4 bases spanning the gap. The CDR3 contains 13 residues. Germline V CDR1 and CDR2: LGHNT, FRNRAP. The CDR3, as DNA: TGTGCTAGTGGTTTGACCTACCAAGAGACCCAGTACTTC. This gives the protein CASGLTYQETQYF.

V is TRBV6-1 and J is TRBJ2-1; no reliable D call. Looked up from germline, CDR1 is MNHNS and CDR2 is SASEGT. The CDR3 runs to 12 residues. Trimming stripped 6 bases from V and 8 bases from J, with 11 bases between. CDR3 bases: TGTGCCAGCAGCGCTACCCAGGATGAGCAGTTCTTC. Translating gives CASSATQDEQFF.

V and J are TRBV9 and TRBJ2-7, with D perhaps matching TRBD1 (6 bases). Per germline, CDR1 SGDLS and CDR2 YYNGEE. The CDR3 length is 16 residues. Trimming stripped 0 bases from V and 0 bases from J, with 13 bases between. The CDR3: CASSVGMGANSYEQYF. The DNA for the CDR3 is TGTGCCAGCAGCGTAGGGATGGGGGCTAACTCCTACGAGCAGTACTTC.